Presented here are 14 T cell receptor beta chains from one specimen sequenced in a study of CD8 T cells in Susac syndrome. Random hexamers were used to reverse transcribe the RNA input (about 0.5 to 1 ug). TCRdb fed the immunoSEQ multiplex PCR reads into MiXCR, producing one record per CDR3 protein. The table lists 150,000 to 200,000 distinct CDR3 sequences, 90% to 95% of them singletons. The sequenced material came from CD4+ T cells from PBMCs. Receptors were obtained from a human donor with Susac syndrome.

This rearrangement joins TRBV15 to TRBJ1-2; 7 nucleotides align to TRBD1. The CDR3 is 15 amino acids. Germline assignment: CDR1 LNHNV and CDR2 YYDKDF (reference sequence). V trimming: 3 bases; J trimming: 3 bases; junction bases outside the gene matches: 7. CDR3 loop: CATSSTQGSDYGYTF. The DNA for the CDR3 is TGTGCCACCAGCAGCACACAGGGGTCGGACTATGGCTACACCTTC. The whole variable domain, remainder taken from reference TRBV15 and TRBJ1-2, is DAMVIQNPRYQVTQFGKPVTLSCSQTLNHNVMYWYQQKSSQAPKLLFHYYDKDFNNEADTPDNFQSRRPNTSFCFLDIRSPGLGDTAMYLCATSSTQGSDYGYTFGSGTRLTVV.

The J gene is TRBJ1-1, the V gene TRBV5-4, with D tentatively TRBD1 (6 bases). V lost 4 bases and J 0 bases, leaving 16 bases between the germline ends. The CDR3 sequence is 16 residues long. Germline loops: CDR1 SGHNT, CDR2 YYREEE (reference sequence). CDR3 region: CASSPKGGGVNTEAFF. The CDR3 DNA follows: TGTGCCAGCAGCCCGAAGGGGGGAGGGGTGAACACTGAAGCTTTCTTT.

J is TRBJ2-7 and V is TRBV29-1; D is perhaps TRBD1 or TRBD2 (5 bases each). The V gene's germline CDR1 is SQVTM and CDR2 ANQGSEA. The length of the CDR3 is 11 residues. The V end lost 6 bases, the J end lost 4 bases, and 10 bases lay between the germline ends. The CDR3 DNA sequence: TGCAGCGTCCTCAGGGAGTACGAGCAGTACTTC. Encoded protein: CSVLREYEQYF.

This chain links TRBV5-1 with TRBJ1-1; no reliable D call. V was shortened by 4 bases and J by 1 base, with 8 bases between the two germline ends. Germline V gene sequence: CDR1 SGHRS, CDR2 YFSETQ. The CDR3 has 13 residues. This CDR3 is CASSPNSNTEAFF. The CDR3 DNA sequence: TGCGCCAGCAGCCCAAATTCGAACACTGAAGCTTTCTTT.

The rearrangement uses TRBV11-2 and TRBJ1-2, with D maybe TRBD1 (6 bases). The CDR3 consists of 15 residues. Germline loops: CDR1 SGHAT, CDR2 FQNNGV. V lost 3 bases and J lost 4, with 15 bases in between. The CDR3 region has the DNA TGTGCCAGCAGCTTTAACAGGGAGAGGGGCTATGGCTACACCTTC. As protein: CASSFNRERGYGYTF.

The chain uses TRBV3-1 and TRBJ1-1; D not certain. This CDR3 is built from 11 residues. Per the germline V gene, CDR1 is LGHDT and CDR2 is YNNKEL (reference sequence). The V end lost 2 bases, the J end lost 11 bases, and 9 bases lay between the germline ends. CDR3 coding DNA: TGTGCCAGCAGCCAATATGGGAGGGCTTTCTTT. Residues: CASSQYGRAFF.

The J gene is TRBJ2-5, the V gene TRBV20-1, with D possibly matching TRBD2 (6 bases). Germline-derived CDR1 and CDR2 are DFQATT and SNEGSKA (reference sequence). The CDR3 runs to 13 residues. Trimming cost V 6 bases and J 1 base, with 12 bases left between them. CDR3 in amino acids: CSASSGVQETQYF. As DNA, the CDR3 is TGCAGTGCCTCGTCGGGGGTCCAAGAGACCCAGTACTTC.

The chain links TRBV5-1 to TRBJ1-3; D is possibly TRBD1 (5 bases). The germline V gene has CDR1 SGHRS and CDR2 YFSETQ. V lost 3 bases, J lost 2 bases, and 15 bases lay in between. The CDR3 sequence is 16 residues long. CDR3 nucleotides: TGCGCCAGCAGCTGGGGACCGCCAGGGACTGGAAACACCATATATTTT. This gives the protein CASSWGPPGTGNTIYF.

This clonotype was counted once. As DNA, the CDR3 is TGTGCCAGGAGGGACAGAAATTCACCCCTCCACTTT. Translation: CARRDRNSPLHF. This chain links TRBV6-6 with TRBJ1-6, with 7 bases identical to TRBD1. The ends lost 9 bases at V and 7 bases at J; junction bases unmatched: 3. CDR1 and CDR2 from the germline V gene are MNHNY and SVGAGI (reference sequence). CDR3 length: 12 amino acids.

The chain's CDR3 is CASSQDRQGYYGYTF. The DNA for the CDR3 is TGCGCCAGCAGCCAAGATAGGCAGGGGTACTATGGCTACACCTTC. V and J are TRBV4-1 and TRBJ1-2, with D possibly matching TRBD1 (6 bases). The germline V gene has CDR1 MGHRA and CDR2 YSYEKL. The CDR3 sequence is 15 residues long. V was trimmed by 0 bases and J by 3 bases, leaving 11 bases between them.

The chain recombines TRBV20-1 with TRBJ2-5; 13 nucleotides line up with TRBD2. The CDR3 covers 14 residues. Germline CDR1 DFQATT, CDR2 SNEGSKA (reference sequence). V lost 5 bases and J lost 5; bases outside the gene matches: 5. This CDR3 is CSALKGLAGETQYF. The DNA for the CDR3 is TGCAGTGCTCTCAAGGGACTAGCGGGGGAGACCCAGTACTTC.

On this clonotype itself: Because the CDR3's place on the DNA is in doubt, the DNA is left out and the CDR3 is given as listed by TCRdb. V is TRBV21-1 and J is TRBJ2-6; TRBD1 is the table's D call, not checked against the DNA. TRBV21-1 is listed as a pseudogene. With termini counted, the CDR3 has 19 amino acids. The CDR3: CASSPGVGQGSSGANVLTF.

The chain recombines TRBV20-1 with TRBJ2-7; 7 bases are shared with TRBD2. Germline CDR1 DFQATT, CDR2 SNEGSKA (reference sequence). The CDR3 runs 15 residues. V trimming: 3 bases; J trimming: 0 bases; junction bases outside the gene matches: 8. CDR3 residues: CSASFGPSGSYEQYF. CDR3 bases: TGCAGTGCTAGTTTTGGGCCTAGCGGCTCCTACGAGCAGTACTTC.

This chain links TRBV9 with TRBJ1-5; possible D gene TRBD1, 5 bases. The CDR3 spans 17 residues. Per the germline V gene, CDR1 is SGDLS and CDR2 is YYNGEE. V shed 1 base and J shed 3 bases, with 17 bases lying between them. CDR3 in DNA: TGTGCCAGCAGCGTATTCCCCCCGACAGCCATCAATCAGCCCCAGCATTTT. Translated, it gives CASSVFPPTAINQPQHF.